A selection of T cell receptor beta chains follows, all from one sample in a study of spatial heterogeneity in lung cancer. TCRdb re-called the 5' RACE reads through MiXCR, storing one row per CDR3 protein. Of around 9,800 distinct CDR3 sequences in the sample, less than 25% are singletons; the top ten hold 33%. Sequencing was performed on PBMCs, taken at surgery. All receptors derive from a female donor with early-stage non-small cell lung cancer. Both conserved end residues are part of each CDR3. Each record gives: V gene, CDR3 protein.

TRBV30 | CAWSPPGRGGTQYF
TRBV2 | CASSGNRGPYEQYF
TRBV6-1 | CASSDRGGAGKLFF
TRBV29-1 | CSVLRAADSYNEQFF
TRBV7-2 | CASSLASGANTGELFF
TRBV18 | CASSPPGTDTQYF
TRBV9 | CASSLVLGSTDTQYF
TRBV5-4 | CASSLQADSYEQYF
TRBV27 | CASSSPGEDQPQHF
TRBV24-1 | CATSDTGGGQPQHF